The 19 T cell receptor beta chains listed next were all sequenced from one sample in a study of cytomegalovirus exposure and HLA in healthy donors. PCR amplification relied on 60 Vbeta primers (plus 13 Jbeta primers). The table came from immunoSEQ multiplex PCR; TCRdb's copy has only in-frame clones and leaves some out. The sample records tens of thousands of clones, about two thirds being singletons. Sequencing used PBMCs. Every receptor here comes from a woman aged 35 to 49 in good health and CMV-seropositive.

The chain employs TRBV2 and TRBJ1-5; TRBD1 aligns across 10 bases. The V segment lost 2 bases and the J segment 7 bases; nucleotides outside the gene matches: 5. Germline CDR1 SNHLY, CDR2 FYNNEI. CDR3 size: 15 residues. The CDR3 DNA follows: TGTGCCAGCAGTGAATTGACAGGGGGCGACCAGCCCCAGCATTTT. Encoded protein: CASSELTGGDQPQHF.

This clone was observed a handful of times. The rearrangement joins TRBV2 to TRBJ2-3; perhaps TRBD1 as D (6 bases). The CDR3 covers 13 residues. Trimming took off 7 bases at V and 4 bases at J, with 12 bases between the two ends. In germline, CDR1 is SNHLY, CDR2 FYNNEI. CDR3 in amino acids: CASNRDRADTQYF. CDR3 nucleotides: TGTGCCAGCAACAGGGATCGGGCAGATACGCAGTATTTT.

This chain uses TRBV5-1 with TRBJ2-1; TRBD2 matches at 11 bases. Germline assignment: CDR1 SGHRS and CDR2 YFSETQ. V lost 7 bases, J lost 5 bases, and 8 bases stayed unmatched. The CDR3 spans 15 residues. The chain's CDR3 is CASGRVAGGHNEQFF. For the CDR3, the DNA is TGCGCCAGCGGCCGGGTAGCGGGGGGGCACAATGAGCAGTTCTTC.

The CDR3 nucleotides read TGTGCCAGCAGCCTGGGACAGTATAGCAATCAGCCCCAGCATTTT. Residues: CASSLGQYSNQPQHF. The rearrangement joins TRBV6-6 to TRBJ1-5; 7 bases match TRBD1. The CDR3 covers 15 residues. The trim removed 6 bases at V and 0 bases at J, leaving 5 bases unmatched. Germline V gene lookup returns CDR1 MNHNY and CDR2 SVGAGI (reference sequence).

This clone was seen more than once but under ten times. CDR3 DNA sequence: TGTGCCAGCAGCCTACAGGGGGCGGCTCACTATGGCTACACCTTC. Residues: CASSLQGAAHYGYTF. The rearrangement joins TRBV7-2 to TRBJ1-2; 9 nucleotides align to TRBD1. Per the germline V gene, CDR1 is SGHTA and CDR2 is FQGNSA. The CDR3 extends over 15 amino acids. With 5 bases clipped from V and 3 bases from J, the junction kept 7 bases outside the gene matches.

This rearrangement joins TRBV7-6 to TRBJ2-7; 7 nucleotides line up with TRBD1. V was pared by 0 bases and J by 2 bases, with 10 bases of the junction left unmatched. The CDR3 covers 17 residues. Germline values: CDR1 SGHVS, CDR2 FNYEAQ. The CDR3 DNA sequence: TGTGCCAGCAGCTTAGCCCCCACAGGGGTCCACGCCTACGAGCAGTACTTC. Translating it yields CASSLAPTGVHAYEQYF. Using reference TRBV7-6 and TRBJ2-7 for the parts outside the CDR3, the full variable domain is GAGVSQSPRYKVTKRGQDVALRCDPISGHVSLYWYRQALGQGPEFLTYFNYEAQQDKSGLPNDRFSAERPEGSISTLTIQRTEQRDSAMYRCASSLAPTGVHAYEQYFGPGTRLTVT.

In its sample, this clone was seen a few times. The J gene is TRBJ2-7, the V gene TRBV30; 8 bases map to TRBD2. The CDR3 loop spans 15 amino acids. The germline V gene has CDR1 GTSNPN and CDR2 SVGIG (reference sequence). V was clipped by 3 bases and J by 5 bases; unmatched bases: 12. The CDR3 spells CAWRRFSSGGDEQYF. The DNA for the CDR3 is TGTGCCTGGAGGCGCTTTTCCTCGGGGGGGGACGAGCAGTACTTC.

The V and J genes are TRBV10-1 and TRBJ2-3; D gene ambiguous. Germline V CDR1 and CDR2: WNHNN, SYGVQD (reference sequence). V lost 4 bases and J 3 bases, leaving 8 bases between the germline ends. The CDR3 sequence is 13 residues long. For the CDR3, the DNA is TGCGCCAGCAGTGCGGCCGGGACAGATACGCAGTATTTT. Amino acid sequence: CASSAAGTDTQYF.

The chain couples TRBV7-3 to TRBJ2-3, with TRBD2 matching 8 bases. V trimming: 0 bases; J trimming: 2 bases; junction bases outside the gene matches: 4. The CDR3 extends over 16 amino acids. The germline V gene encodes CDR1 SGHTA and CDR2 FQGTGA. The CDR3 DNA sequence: TGTGCCAGCAGCTTAACAAGCGGGGGACCCACAGATACGCAGTATTTT. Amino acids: CASSLTSGGPTDTQYF. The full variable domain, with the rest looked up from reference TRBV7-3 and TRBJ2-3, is GAGVSQTPSNKVTEKGKYVELRCDPISGHTALYWYRQSLGQGPEFLIYFQGTGAADDSGLPNDRFFAVRPEGSVSTLKIQRTERGDSAVYLCASSLTSGGPTDTQYFGPGTRLTVL.

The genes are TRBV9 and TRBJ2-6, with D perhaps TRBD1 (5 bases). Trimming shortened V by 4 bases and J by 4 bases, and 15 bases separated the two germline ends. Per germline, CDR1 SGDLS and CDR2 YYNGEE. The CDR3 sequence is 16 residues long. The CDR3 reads CASSLTIRTGANVLTF. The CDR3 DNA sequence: TGTGCCAGCAGCTTAACTATAAGGACAGGGGCCAACGTCCTGACTTTC.

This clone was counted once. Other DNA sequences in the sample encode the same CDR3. As DNA, the CDR3 is TGCGCCAGCAGCCATGACAGGGGGCTTCTCCCCTCCGGTAATTCACCCCTCCACTTT. Translated, it gives CASSHDRGLLPSGNSPLHF. The chain combines TRBV4-1 with TRBJ1-6; 10 bases line up with TRBD1. The germline V gene encodes CDR1 MGHRA and CDR2 YSYEKL. This CDR3 comprises 19 residues. J gave up 6 bases and V 3 bases, and 14 bases lay outside the gene matches.

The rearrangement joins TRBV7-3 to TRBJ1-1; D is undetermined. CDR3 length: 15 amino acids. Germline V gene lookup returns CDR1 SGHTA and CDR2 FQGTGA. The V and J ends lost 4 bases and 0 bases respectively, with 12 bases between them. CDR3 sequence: CASSSRGRMNTEAFF. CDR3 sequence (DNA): TGTGCCAGCAGCTCCAGAGGGCGGATGAACACTGAAGCTTTCTTT.

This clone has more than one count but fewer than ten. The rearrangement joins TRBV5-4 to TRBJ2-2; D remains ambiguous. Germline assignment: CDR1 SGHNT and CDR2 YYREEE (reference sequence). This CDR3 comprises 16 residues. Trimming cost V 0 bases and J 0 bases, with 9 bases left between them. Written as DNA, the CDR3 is TGTGCCAGCAGCTTGGATCCTCAGACGAACACCGGGGAGCTGTTTTTT. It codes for CASSLDPQTNTGELFF.

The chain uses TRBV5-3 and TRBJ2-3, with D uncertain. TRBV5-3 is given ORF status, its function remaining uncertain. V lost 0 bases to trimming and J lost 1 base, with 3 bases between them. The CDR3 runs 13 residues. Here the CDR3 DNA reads TGTGCCAGAAGCTTGGGCGGCACAGATACGCAGTATTTT. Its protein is CARSLGGTDTQYF.

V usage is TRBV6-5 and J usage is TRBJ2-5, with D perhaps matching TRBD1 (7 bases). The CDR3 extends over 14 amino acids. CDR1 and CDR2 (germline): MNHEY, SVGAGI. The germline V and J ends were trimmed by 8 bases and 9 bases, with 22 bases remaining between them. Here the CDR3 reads CASALGGTAGAQYF. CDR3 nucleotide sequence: TGTGCCAGCGCCTTAGGGGGGACAGCCGGGGCCCAGTACTTC.

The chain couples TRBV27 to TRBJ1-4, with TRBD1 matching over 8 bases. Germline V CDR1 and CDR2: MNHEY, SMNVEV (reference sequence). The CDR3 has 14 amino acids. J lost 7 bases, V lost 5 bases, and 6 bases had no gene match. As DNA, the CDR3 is TGTGCCAGCAGTCCCAACAGGGGGTTTGAAAAACTGTTTTTT. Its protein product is CASSPNRGFEKLFF.

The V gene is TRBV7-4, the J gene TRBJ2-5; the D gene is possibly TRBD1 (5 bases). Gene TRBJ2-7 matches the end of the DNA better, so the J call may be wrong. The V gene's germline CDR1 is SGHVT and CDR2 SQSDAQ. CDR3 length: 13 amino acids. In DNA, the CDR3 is TGTGCCAGCAGCACCTCAGGGCTCTACGAGCAGTACTTC. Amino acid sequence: CASSTSGLYEQYF.

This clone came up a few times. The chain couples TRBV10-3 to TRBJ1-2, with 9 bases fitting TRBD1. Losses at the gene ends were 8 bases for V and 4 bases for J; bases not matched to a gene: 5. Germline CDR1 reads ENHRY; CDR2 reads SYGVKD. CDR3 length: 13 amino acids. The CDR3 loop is CAIDQTGGYGYTF. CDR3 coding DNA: TGTGCCATCGACCAGACAGGGGGCTATGGCTACACCTTC.

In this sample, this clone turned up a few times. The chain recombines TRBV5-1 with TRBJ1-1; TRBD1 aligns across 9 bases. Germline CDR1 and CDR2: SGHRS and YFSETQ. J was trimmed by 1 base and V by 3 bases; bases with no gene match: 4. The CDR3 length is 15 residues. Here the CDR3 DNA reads TGCGCCAGCAGCTCCTTACAGGGGGCGAACACTGAAGCTTTCTTT. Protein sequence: CASSSLQGANTEAFF.